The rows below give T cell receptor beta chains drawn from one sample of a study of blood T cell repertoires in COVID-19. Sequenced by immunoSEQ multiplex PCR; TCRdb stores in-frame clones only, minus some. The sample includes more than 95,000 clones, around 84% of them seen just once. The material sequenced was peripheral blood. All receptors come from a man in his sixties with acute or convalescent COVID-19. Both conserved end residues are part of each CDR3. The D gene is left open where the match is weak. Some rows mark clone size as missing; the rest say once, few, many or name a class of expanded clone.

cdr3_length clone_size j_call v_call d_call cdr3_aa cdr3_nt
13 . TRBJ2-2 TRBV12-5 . CASGLLLTGELFF TGTGCTAGTGGTTTGTTGTTAACCGGGGAGCTGTTTTTT
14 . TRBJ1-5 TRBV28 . CASREQHSNQPQHF TGTGCCAGCAGGGAACAGCATAGCAATCAGCCCCAGCATTTT
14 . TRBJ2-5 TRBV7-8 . CASSRGTTQETQYF TGTGCCAGCAGCAGGGGGACTACCCAAGAGACCCAGTACTTC
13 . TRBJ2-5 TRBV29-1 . CSVVGSRQETQYF TGCAGCGTTGTGGGCAGCCGCCAAGAGACCCAGTACTTC
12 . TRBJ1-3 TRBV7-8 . CASSTPGNTIYF TGTGCCAGCAGCACACCTGGAAACACCATATATTTT
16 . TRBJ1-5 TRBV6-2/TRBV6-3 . CASSYRTSLWNQPQHF TGTGCCAGCAGTTACCGGACAAGTCTATGGAATCAGCCCCAGCATTTT
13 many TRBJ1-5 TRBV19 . CASSIAPGQPQHF TGTGCCAGTAGTATAGCCCCGGGGCAGCCCCAGCATTTT
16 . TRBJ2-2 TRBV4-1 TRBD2 CASKGTSGRAPGELFF TGCGCCAGCAAGGGAACTAGCGGGAGGGCCCCGGGGGAGCTGTTTTTT
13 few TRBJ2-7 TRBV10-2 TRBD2 CASTIQAGGEQYF TGCGCCAGCACCATCCAGGCGGGAGGCGAGCAGTACTTC
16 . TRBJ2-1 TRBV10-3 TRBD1 CAISEQVGGPGGEQFF TGTGCCATCAGTGAACAGGTCGGCGGCCCAGGGGGTGAGCAGTTCTTC
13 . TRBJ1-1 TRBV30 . CAWSAGRNTEAFF TGTGCCTGGAGTGCGGGGAGGAACACTGAAGCTTTCTTT
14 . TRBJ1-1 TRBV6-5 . CASSPTGMNTEAFF TGTGCCAGCAGCCCGACAGGAATGAACACTGAAGCTTTCTTT
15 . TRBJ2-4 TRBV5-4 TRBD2 CASSSTGGVWNIQYF TGTGCCAGCAGCAGTACCGGGGGGGTGTGGAACATTCAGTACTTC
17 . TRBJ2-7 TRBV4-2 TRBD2 CASSHKRVGTSVYEQYF TGTGCCAGCAGCCACAAAAGGGTCGGAACTAGCGTCTACGAGCAGTACTTC
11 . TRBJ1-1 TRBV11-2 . CASSLAGEAFF TGTGCCAGCAGCTTAGCGGGAGAAGCTTTCTTT
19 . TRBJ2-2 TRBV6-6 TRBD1 CASSLEKTGGFANTGELFF TGTGCCAGCAGTCTCGAAAAGACAGGGGGGTTCGCGAACACCGGGGAGCTGTTTTTT
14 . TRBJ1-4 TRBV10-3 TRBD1 CAIRGTGGNEKLFF TGTGCCATCAGGGGGACAGGGGGAAATGAAAAACTGTTTTTT
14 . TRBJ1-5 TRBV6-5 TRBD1 CASRPTGGDQPQHF TGTGCCAGCAGGCCGACAGGGGGCGATCAGCCCCAGCATTTT
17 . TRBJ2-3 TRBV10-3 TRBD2 CAISELGLAGVTDTQYF TGTGCCATCAGTGAGTTGGGACTAGCGGGAGTGACAGATACGCAGTATTTT
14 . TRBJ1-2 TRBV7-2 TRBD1 CASSLWDRGLGYTF TGTGCCAGCAGCTTATGGGACAGGGGGCTGGGCTACACCTTC
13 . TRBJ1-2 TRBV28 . CASTLTGDYGYTF TGTGCCAGCACCCTGACCGGGGACTATGGCTACACCTTC
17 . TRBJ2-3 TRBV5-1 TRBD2 CASRSGLAGVSWDTQYF TGCGCCAGCAGGTCGGGACTAGCGGGAGTATCATGGGATACGCAGTATTTT
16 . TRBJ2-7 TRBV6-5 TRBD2 CASSYMGLAGGNEQYF TGTGCCAGCAGTTACATGGGACTAGCGGGAGGGAATGAGCAGTACTTC
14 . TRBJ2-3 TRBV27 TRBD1 CASSWTGVTDTQYF TGTGCCAGCAGTTGGACAGGGGTCACAGATACGCAGTATTTT
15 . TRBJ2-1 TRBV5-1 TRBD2 CASSYGTSRGDEQFF TGCGCCAGCAGCTATGGGACTAGCAGGGGGGATGAGCAGTTCTTC
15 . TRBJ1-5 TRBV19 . CASRTQEGLGQPQHF TGTGCCAGTAGGACCCAGGAGGGGCTGGGGCAGCCCCAGCATTTT
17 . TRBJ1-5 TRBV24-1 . CATAEGGPYYSNQPQHF TGTGCCACCGCCGAAGGGGGTCCTTACTATAGCAATCAGCCCCAGCATTTT
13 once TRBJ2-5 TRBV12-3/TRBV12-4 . CASRRLGQETQYF TGTGCCAGCAGAAGACTAGGACAAGAGACCCAGTACTTC
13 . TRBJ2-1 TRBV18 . CASSPLTRGGQFF TGTGCCAGCTCACCATTGACCCGAGGTGGGCAGTTCTTC
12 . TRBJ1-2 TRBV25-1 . CASSAMNYGYTF TGTGCCAGCAGTGCCATGAACTATGGCTACACCTTC
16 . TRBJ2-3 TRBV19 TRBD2 CASSIASGRGTDTQYF TGTGCCAGTAGTATCGCTAGCGGGAGGGGCACAGATACGCAGTATTTT
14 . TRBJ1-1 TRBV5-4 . CASSLEQVNTEAFF TGTGCCAGCAGCTTGGAGCAGGTGAACACTGAAGCTTTCTTT
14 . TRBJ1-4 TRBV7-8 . CASSPSPQGGKLFF TGTGCCAGCAGCCCGAGTCCACAGGGCGGAAAACTGTTTTTT
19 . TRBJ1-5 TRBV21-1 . CASGNTTPITGVVELPQHF TGTGCCAGCGGCAATACGACCCCTATTACAGGGGTGGTAGAATTGCCCCAGCATTTT
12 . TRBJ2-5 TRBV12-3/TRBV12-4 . CASSPSSGTQYF TGTGCCAGCAGCCCATCCTCGGGGACCCAGTACTTC
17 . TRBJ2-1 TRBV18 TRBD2 CASSPLAGGSSYNEQFF TGTGCCAGCTCACCCCTAGCGGGAGGAAGCTCCTACAATGAGCAGTTCTTC
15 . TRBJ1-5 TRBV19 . CASSIGAGKNQPQHF TGTGCCAGTAGTATAGGGGCAGGGAAGAATCAGCCCCAGCATTTT
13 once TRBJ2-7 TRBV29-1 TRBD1 CSVKTGTEGEQYF TGCAGCGTTAAAACCGGGACAGAAGGAGAGCAGTACTTC
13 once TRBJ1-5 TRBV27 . CASAVRGNQPQHF TGTGCCAGCGCGGTAAGGGGGAATCAGCCCCAGCATTTT
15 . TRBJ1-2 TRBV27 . CASKTGTHSYYGYTF TGTGCCAGCAAAACCGGGACACACTCTTACTATGGCTACACCTTC
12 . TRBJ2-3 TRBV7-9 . CASSSNTDTQYF TGTGCCAGCAGCTCTAACACAGATACGCAGTATTTT
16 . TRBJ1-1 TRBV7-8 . CASSLFSGGANTEAFF TGTGCCAGCAGCTTATTCTCGGGGGGAGCCAACACTGAAGCTTTCTTT
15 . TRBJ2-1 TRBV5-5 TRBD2 CASSFLAGGPGEQFF TGTGCCAGCAGCTTTCTAGCGGGAGGGCCAGGGGAGCAGTTCTTC
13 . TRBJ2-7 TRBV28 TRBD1 CASSSGQTYEQYF TGTGCCAGTTCCTCGGGACAGACCTACGAGCAGTACTTC
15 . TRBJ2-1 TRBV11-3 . CASSLAGGPYNEQFF TGTGCCAGCAGCTTAGCCGGAGGACCTTACAATGAGCAGTTCTTC